This TCR beta chain is from a study of T cell repertoires and Cas9 in healthy adults. The wider study: Characterization of SpCas9-reactive CD4 and CD8 T cells covered multi-effector potency, cytotoxicity and lineage. General study findings and limits: Reportedly, SpCas9-reactive effector T cell proliferation and function were mitigated by SpCas9-reactive Tregs in vitro.

In regard to this clone: Its target is not known. The sample holds other DNA sequences that translate to the same CDR3.

The V end lost 10 bases, the J end lost 3 bases, and 19 bases lay between the germline ends. Per the germline V gene, CDR1 is SNHLY and CDR2 is FYNNEI. The CDR3 is 16 residues long. Here immunoSEQ multiplex PCR was the method, and the copy in TCRdb shows in-frame clones only, minus some. The sample consists of 20,000 to 25,000 clones, around 90% of them appearing once. V is TRBV2 and J is TRBJ2-6; the D gene is possibly TRBD2 (6 bases). This TCR came from a human donor in good health. The specimen sequenced was CD4+ effector T cells (CD127+, CD25-, CD137-, CD154-) from PBMCs; culture status not recorded. The CDR3 loop reads CATSPGAGGGANVLTF. DNA of the CDR3: TGTGCCACCTCCCCAGGAGCGGGTGGTGGGGCCAACGTCCTGACTTTC.